The rows below give T cell receptor beta chains drawn from one sample of a study of radiation and T cells in renal cell carcinoma. Clones were read by immunoSEQ multiplex PCR, and TCRdb kept only the in-frame ones, dropping some. The sample carries tens of thousands of clones, over 70% recorded once. This specimen was blood, taken from a patient whose treatment included radiotherapy and nephrectomy. All receptors come from a man in his 60s with renal cell carcinoma. CDR3s include the opening cysteine and the closing phenylalanine or tryptophan. The D gene is left open where the match is weak. Not every row has a clone size; where given, it reads once, few, many or a size class.

. TRBJ2-4 TRBV4-1 . 13 CASRSGVGDIQYF TGCGCCAGCAGGTCTGGGGTCGGGGACATTCAGTACTTC
TRBD2 TRBJ2-7 TRBV4-3 . 17 CASSQVWTSGSGGEQYF TGCGCCAGCAGCCAAGTCTGGACTAGCGGGAGTGGGGGCGAGCAGTACTTC
. TRBJ1-2 TRBV15 . 14 CATSRGASNYGYTF TGTGCCACCAGCAGAGGCGCCAGTAACTATGGCTACACCTTC
TRBD2 TRBJ2-2 TRBV4-3 few 17 CASSQDRGGAHTGELFF TGCGCCAGCAGCCAAGATCGGGGGGGAGCGCACACCGGGGAGCTGTTTTTT
TRBD1 TRBJ1-4 TRBV4-1 . 14 CASSQGQGIEKLFF TGCGCCAGCAGCCAAGGACAGGGGATAGAAAAACTGTTTTTT
. TRBJ2-7 TRBV7-2 once 13 CASSWRGADEQYF TGTGCCAGCAGCTGGAGGGGCGCCGACGAGCAGTACTTC
. TRBJ2-7 TRBV19 . 15 CASSTRQVPLGEQYF TGTGCCAGTAGTACGAGACAGGTACCCCTCGGGGAGCAGTACTTC
. TRBJ1-1 TRBV7-8 once 15 CASSSSGGRRTEAFF TGTGCCAGCAGCTCCTCTGGGGGGAGAAGAACTGAAGCTTTCTTT
. TRBJ2-7 TRBV6-5 . 15 CASSRTGPHLGEQYF TGTGCCAGCAGCCGGACCGGGCCCCATTTAGGCGAGCAGTACTTC
TRBD1 TRBJ2-2 TRBV9 . 16 CASSVAGRTGGGELFF TGTGCCAGCAGCGTAGCCGGCCGGACAGGGGGCGGGGAGCTGTTTTTT
. TRBJ2-7 TRBV5-5 . 15 CASRLPGTFSYEQYF TGTGCCAGCAGACTCCCCGGGACCTTCTCCTACGAGCAGTACTTC
. TRBJ2-7 TRBV7-3 . 14 CASSLTSGSYEQYF TGTGCCAGCAGCTTAACCAGCGGCTCCTACGAGCAGTACTTC
TRBD1 TRBJ2-5 TRBV4-1 . 18 CASSQRDRGRVNQETQYF TGCGCCAGCAGCCAACGGGACAGGGGGCGGGTAAACCAAGAGACCCAGTACTTC
. TRBJ2-1 TRBV2 . 13 CASNGGSYNEQFF TGTGCCAGCAACGGTGGATCCTACAATGAGCAGTTCTTC
TRBD1 TRBJ2-6 TRBV4-2 . 19 CASSLFGAGGGSGANVLTF TGTGCCAGCAGCCTGTTCGGGGCAGGGGGCGGCTCTGGGGCCAACGTCCTGACTTTC
TRBD2 TRBJ2-1 TRBV18 . 15 CASSPLSGSLNEQFF TGTGCCAGCTCACCGTTGAGCGGGAGTTTGAATGAGCAGTTCTTC